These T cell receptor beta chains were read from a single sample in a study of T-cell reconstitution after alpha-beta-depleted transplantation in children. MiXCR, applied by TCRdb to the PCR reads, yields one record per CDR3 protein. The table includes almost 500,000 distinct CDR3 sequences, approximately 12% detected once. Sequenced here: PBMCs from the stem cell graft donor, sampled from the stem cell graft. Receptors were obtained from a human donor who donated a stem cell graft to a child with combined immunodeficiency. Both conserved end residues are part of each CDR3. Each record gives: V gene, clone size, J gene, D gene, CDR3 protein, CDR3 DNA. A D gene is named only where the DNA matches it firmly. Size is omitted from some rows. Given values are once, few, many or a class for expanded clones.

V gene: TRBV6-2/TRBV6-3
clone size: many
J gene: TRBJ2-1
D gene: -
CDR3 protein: CASSYTVADKQFF
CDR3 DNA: TGTGCCAGCAGTTACACGGTAGCCGACAAGCAGTTCTTC

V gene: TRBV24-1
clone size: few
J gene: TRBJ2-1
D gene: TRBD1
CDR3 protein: CATSDIRTGADNEQFF
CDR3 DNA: TGTGCCACCAGTGATATCCGGACAGGGGCGGACAATGAGCAGTTCTTC

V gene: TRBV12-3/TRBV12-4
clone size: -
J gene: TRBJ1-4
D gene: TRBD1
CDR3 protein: CASTSLFGQVANEKLFF
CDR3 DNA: TGTGCCAGCACCTCCCTCTTCGGACAGGTGGCTAATGAAAAACTGTTTTTT

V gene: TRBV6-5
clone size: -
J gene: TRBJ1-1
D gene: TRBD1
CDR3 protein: CASSYSVGTGDTEAFF
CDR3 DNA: TGTGCCAGCAGTTACTCTGTTGGCACAGGGGACACTGAAGCTTTCTTT

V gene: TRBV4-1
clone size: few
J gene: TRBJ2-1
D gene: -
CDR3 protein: CASSQSGTEQFF
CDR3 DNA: TGCGCCAGCAGCCAGTCGGGGACAGAGCAGTTCTTC

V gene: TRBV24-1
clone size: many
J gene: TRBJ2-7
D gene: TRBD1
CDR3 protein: CATSDSDRDNEQYF
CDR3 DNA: TGTGCCACCAGTGATTCGGACAGGGACAACGAGCAGTACTTC

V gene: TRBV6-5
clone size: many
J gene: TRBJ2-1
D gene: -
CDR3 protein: CASSSSTAEFF
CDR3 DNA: TGTGCCAGCAGTTCCTCTACAGCCGAGTTCTTC

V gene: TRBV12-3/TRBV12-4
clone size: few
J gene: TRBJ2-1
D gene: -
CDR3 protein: CASSFGRQGRFEQFF
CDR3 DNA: TGTGCCAGCAGTTTCGGGAGACAGGGTCGCTTTGAGCAGTTCTTC

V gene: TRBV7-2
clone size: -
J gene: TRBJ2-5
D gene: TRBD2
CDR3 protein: CASSLARASGGGLGPETQYF
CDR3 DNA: TGTGCCAGCAGCTTAGCAAGGGCTAGCGGGGGGGGCTTGGGGCCAGAGACCCAGTACTTC

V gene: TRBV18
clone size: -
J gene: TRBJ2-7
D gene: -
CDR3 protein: CASSPVSLYEQYF
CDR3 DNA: TGTGCCAGCTCACCGGTGTCACTCTACGAGCAGTACTTC

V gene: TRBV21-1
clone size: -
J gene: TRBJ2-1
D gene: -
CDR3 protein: CASSKVNPGNEQFF
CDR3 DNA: TGTGCCAGCAGCAAAGTAAATCCGGGGAATGAGCAGTTCTTC